This TCR beta chain was identified during a study of shared clonotypes between healthy human individuals. Sequencing used immunoSEQ multiplex PCR; TCRdb keeps in-frame clones, though not all of them. The sample holds roughly 2.4 million clones, roughly 95% seen once. This CDR3 is 16 amino acids long. Unmatched junction bases numbered 14, after V lost 6 bases and J lost 8 bases. Germline CDR1 is SNHLY and CDR2 is FYNNEI. The V and J genes are TRBV2 and TRBJ2-1, with 9 positions matching TRBD2. This sequence was found in a man between 18 and 35 years old in good health. Sequencing input: naive CD4+ T cells sorted from blood. The sample's subset: CD45RA+ positively selected. The CDR3 is CASRGLAGVKGDEQFF. The CDR3 region has the DNA TGTGCCAGCAGGGGGTTAGCGGGAGTAAAAGGCGATGAGCAGTTCTTC.